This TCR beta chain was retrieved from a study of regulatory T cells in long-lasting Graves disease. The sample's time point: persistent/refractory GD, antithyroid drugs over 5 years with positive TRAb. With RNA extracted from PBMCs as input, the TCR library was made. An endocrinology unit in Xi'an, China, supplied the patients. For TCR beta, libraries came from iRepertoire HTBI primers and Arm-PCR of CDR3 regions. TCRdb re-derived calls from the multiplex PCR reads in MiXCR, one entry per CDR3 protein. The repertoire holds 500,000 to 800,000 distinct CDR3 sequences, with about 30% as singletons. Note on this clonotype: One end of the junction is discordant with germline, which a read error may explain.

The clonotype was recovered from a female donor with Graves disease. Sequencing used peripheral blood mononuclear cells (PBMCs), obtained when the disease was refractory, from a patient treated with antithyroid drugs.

The CDR3: CATSREVSASNTEELFF. The CDR3 region has the DNA TGTGCCACCAGCAGAGAGGTCAGCGCCTCGAACACCGAGGAGCTGTTTTTT. This chain connects TRBV15 to TRBJ2-2; D ambiguous. The V gene's germline CDR1 is LNHNV and CDR2 YYDKDF (reference sequence). There are 17 residues in the CDR3.